These T cell receptor beta chains were read from a single sample in a study of OX40 agonist ivuxolimab in advanced cancers. The data were produced by immunoSEQ multiplex PCR, yet TCRdb's version contains in-frame clones alone and is incomplete. The sample holds fewer than 70,000 clones, 75% to 85% seen once. Sequencing used CD4+ or CD8+ T cells sorted from blood, obtained in a trial of the OX40 agonist ivuxolimab. These receptors originate from an adult with an advanced solid tumor such as melanoma, head and neck, liver or kidney cancer. Each CDR3 is given with its conserved first and last residue. The D gene is left open where the match is weak. Clone size is given for some rows only: seen once, a few or many times, or a class if the clone is expanded.

-,TRBJ2-7,-,TRBV9,CASSVAVRDEQYF,TGTGCCAGCAGCGTAGCTGTGAGGGACGAGCAGTACTTC
-,TRBJ2-7,-,TRBV9,CASSVAPGAEQYF,TGTGCCAGCAGCGTAGCGCCGGGGGCCGAGCAGTACTTC
-,TRBJ2-7,-,TRBV4-2,CASSQEAFPLYEQYF,TGTGCCAGCAGCCAAGAGGCCTTCCCCCTCTACGAGCAGTACTTC
-,TRBJ2-1,-,TRBV19,CASSFSTGNQFF,TGTGCCAGTAGTTTTTCCACTGGGAATCAGTTCTTC
-,TRBJ2-3,-,TRBV12-5,CASGPAPGDTQYF,TGTGCTAGTGGTCCCGCCCCAGGGGATACGCAGTATTTT
TRBD2,TRBJ2-1,-,TRBV10-1,CASGTSETYNEQFF,TGCGCCAGCGGCACTAGCGAGACCTACAATGAGCAGTTCTTC
-,TRBJ2-7,-,TRBV6-6,CASSYKEGIAYEQYF,TGTGCCAGCAGTTACAAGGAGGGAATTGCCTACGAGCAGTACTTC
-,TRBJ2-7,once,TRBV2,CASSDMRGLPSGVQYF,TGTGCCAGCAGTGATATGCGGGGGCTACCCTCCGGGGTGCAGTACTTC
TRBD1,TRBJ2-2,-,TRBV7-2,CASSLATGTTGELFF,TGTGCCAGCAGCTTAGCGACAGGGACCACCGGGGAGCTGTTTTTT
TRBD1,TRBJ1-1,-,TRBV29-1,CSSWTGNTEAFF,TGCAGCTCCTGGACAGGGAACACTGAAGCTTTCTTT
-,TRBJ2-3,-,TRBV19,CASKVRISTDTQYF,TGTGCCAGTAAAGTACGGATTTCCACAGATACGCAGTATTTT
TRBD1,TRBJ2-7,-,TRBV11-2,CASSVGQDIYEQYF,TGTGCCAGCAGCGTGGGACAGGACATCTACGAGCAGTACTTC
-,TRBJ1-3,-,TRBV4-2,CASRGTRGRNTIYF,TGTGCCAGCAGGGGGACAAGGGGAAGAAACACCATATATTTT
-,TRBJ2-3,-,TRBV19,CASIGRVADTQYF,TGTGCCAGTATTGGCCGGGTTGCAGATACGCAGTATTTT
TRBD2,TRBJ2-1,-,TRBV27,CASSARTSGNEQFF,TGTGCCAGCAGTGCCCGGACTAGCGGAAACGAGCAGTTCTTC
TRBD1,TRBJ1-4,once,TRBV5-6,CASSRGQSNEKLFF,TGTGCCAGCAGCCGGGGACAGTCTAATGAAAAACTGTTTTTT
-,TRBJ2-5,few,TRBV30,CAWSGTDQETQYF,TGTGCCTGGAGTGGGACGGATCAAGAGACCCAGTACTTC
TRBD1,TRBJ2-1,-,TRBV6-4,CASSDWDRAKNEQFF,TGTGCCAGCAGTGATTGGGACAGGGCAAAGAATGAGCAGTTCTTC
-,TRBJ2-2,-,TRBV5-1,CASSLGRANTGELFF,TGCGCCAGCAGCTTAGGCAGAGCGAACACCGGGGAGCTGTTTTTT
-,TRBJ2-7,-,TRBV29-1,CSVSDSGIPYEQYF,TGCAGCGTCTCGGACAGCGGAATACCCTACGAGCAGTACTTC
TRBD1,TRBJ1-5,-,TRBV4-3,CASSQYRGHNQPQHF,TGCGCCAGCAGCCAATACAGGGGACACAATCAGCCCCAGCATTTT
-,TRBJ2-7,-,TRBV5-1,CASSLDNGLTYEQYF,TGCGCCAGCAGCTTGGATAACGGACTGACCTACGAGCAGTACTTC
-,TRBJ1-1,-,TRBV19,CASSPTATNTEAFF,TGTGCCAGTAGTCCGACAGCGACGAACACTGAAGCTTTCTTT
-,TRBJ1-1,-,TRBV7-2,CASSLKQNTEAFF,TGTGCCAGCAGCTTAAAACAGAACACTGAAGCTTTCTTT
-,TRBJ1-1,-,TRBV6-5,CASILGGGRNTEAFF,TGTGCCAGCATCCTGGGGGGTGGGAGGAACACTGAAGCTTTCTTT
TRBD2,TRBJ2-5,-,TRBV28,CASSSYSGGEETQYF,TGTGCCAGCAGCTCATATAGCGGGGGGGAGGAGACCCAGTACTTC
-,TRBJ1-5,-,TRBV28,CASSGDGVRNQPQHF,TGTGCCAGCAGTGGGGACGGGGTTCGCAATCAGCCCCAGCATTTT
TRBD2,TRBJ2-7,-,TRBV28,CASNWRTGLHYEQYF,TGTGCCAGCAACTGGAGGACGGGACTACATTACGAGCAGTACTTC
TRBD2,TRBJ2-5,-,TRBV18,CASSPWEGETQYF,TGTGCCAGCTCACCATGGGAGGGAGAGACCCAGTACTTC
-,TRBJ1-3,-,TRBV28,CASSSPWTAGNTIYF,TGTGCCAGCAGCTCCCCCTGGACAGCCGGAAACACCATATATTTT
TRBD2,TRBJ2-3,few,TRBV11-2,CASSPRLAGSTDTQYF,TGTGCCAGCAGCCCCCGACTAGCGGGAAGCACAGATACGCAGTATTTT
-,TRBJ2-1,-,TRBV6-1,CASSELALNEQFF,TGTGCCAGCAGTGAATTAGCACTAAATGAGCAGTTCTTC
-,TRBJ2-1,-,TRBV28,CASIVAEDYNEQFF,TGTGCCAGCATAGTGGCGGAGGATTACAATGAGCAGTTCTTC
-,TRBJ2-1,-,TRBV7-9,CASSSPSAGGNEQFF,TGTGCCAGCAGCTCACCTTCGGCAGGCGGCAATGAGCAGTTCTTC
-,TRBJ2-2,-,TRBV2,CARGGLGSDTGELFF,TGTGCCAGAGGGGGTCTGGGATCGGACACCGGGGAGCTGTTTTTT
-,TRBJ2-7,-,TRBV6-1,CASSERSEQYF,TGTGCCAGCAGTGAAAGGAGCGAGCAGTACTTC
-,TRBJ2-6,-,TRBV7-8,CASSLESRGANVLTF,TGTGCCAGCAGCTTAGAGTCCAGGGGAGCCAACGTCCTGACTTTC
TRBD2,TRBJ2-2,-,TRBV2,CASSVSSGKSGELFF,TGTGCCAGCAGTGTTTCTAGCGGGAAGTCCGGGGAGCTGTTTTTT
-,TRBJ1-1,-,TRBV28,CASSLSSSLGAFF,TGTGCCAGCAGCCTTTCCTCTTCCTTGGGAGCTTTCTTT
-,TRBJ2-5,-,TRBV2,CASNPYRADGTQYF,TGTGCCAGCAATCCCTACCGAGCCGACGGGACCCAGTACTTC
-,TRBJ2-1,-,TRBV30,CAWAQGYEQFF,TGTGCCTGGGCACAAGGCTATGAGCAGTTCTTC
TRBD1,TRBJ2-7,-,TRBV5-1,CASSSTGDYEQYF,TGCGCCAGCAGCTCGACAGGGGACTACGAGCAGTACTTC
-,TRBJ2-7,-,TRBV19,CASSSRSPQGEQYF,TGTGCCAGTAGTTCCCGCTCCCCACAGGGCGAGCAGTACTTC
TRBD1,TRBJ2-7,-,TRBV27,CASKRTGVYEQYF,TGTGCCAGCAAACGGACAGGGGTCTACGAGCAGTACTTC
-,TRBJ1-2,-,TRBV9,CASSPKRGNYGYTF,TGTGCCAGCAGCCCCAAACGGGGGAACTATGGCTACACCTTC